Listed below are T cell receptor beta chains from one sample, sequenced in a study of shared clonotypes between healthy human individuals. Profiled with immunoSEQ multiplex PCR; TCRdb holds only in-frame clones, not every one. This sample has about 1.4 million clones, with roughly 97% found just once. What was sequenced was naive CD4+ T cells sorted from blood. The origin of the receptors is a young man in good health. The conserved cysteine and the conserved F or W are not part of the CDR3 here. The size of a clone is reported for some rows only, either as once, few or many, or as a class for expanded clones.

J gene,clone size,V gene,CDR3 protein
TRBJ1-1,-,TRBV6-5,ASRQIGTPSTEAF
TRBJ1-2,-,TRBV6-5,ASSGTGAYGYT
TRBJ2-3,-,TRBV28,ASSLAGDTQY
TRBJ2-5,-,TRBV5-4,ASSSPPSGRARETQY
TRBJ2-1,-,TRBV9,ASRGRTSGTMDEQF
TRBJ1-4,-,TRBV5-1,ASSPGGSGTEKLF
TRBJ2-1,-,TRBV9,ASSVTSGSSNEQF
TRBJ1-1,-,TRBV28,ASSTTVNTEAF
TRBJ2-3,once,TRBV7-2,ASSLAVTDTQY
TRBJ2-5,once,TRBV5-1,ASGARVQETQY
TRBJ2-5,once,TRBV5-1,ASTPFQETQY
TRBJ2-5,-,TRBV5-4,ASSLPGSGQETQY
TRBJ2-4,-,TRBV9,ASSRRGENIQY
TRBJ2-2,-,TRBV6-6,ASSVPGGGTGELF
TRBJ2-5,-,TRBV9,ASSLNPSWETQY
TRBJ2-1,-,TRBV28,ASSSAAGGPGYNEQF
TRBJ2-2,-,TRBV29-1,SVVLDSTGELF
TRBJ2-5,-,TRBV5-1,ASRRGLAGGPGETQY
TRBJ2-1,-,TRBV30,AWSVNSGLRHNEQF
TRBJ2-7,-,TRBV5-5,ASSLPGGTYEQY
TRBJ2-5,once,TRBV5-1,ASSTTGRWETQY
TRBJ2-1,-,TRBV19,ASSIDGSPEQF
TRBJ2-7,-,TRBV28,ASSQSLYEQY
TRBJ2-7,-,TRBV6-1,ASSELPRGYSHEQY
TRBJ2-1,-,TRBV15,ATSRDRLAAYNEQF
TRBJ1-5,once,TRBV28,ASSSTGTGLANQPQH
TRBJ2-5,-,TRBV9,ASSARVSPSRETQY
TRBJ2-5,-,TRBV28,ASSLLATSYGETQY
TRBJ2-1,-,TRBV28,ASNSRRPMSGTNYNEQF
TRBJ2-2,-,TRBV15,ATKQEQGFGELF
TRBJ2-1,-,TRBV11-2,ASSLGRREHNEQF
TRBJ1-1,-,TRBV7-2,ASSARLGNTEAF
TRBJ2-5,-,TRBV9,ASSGVAGGLGTQY
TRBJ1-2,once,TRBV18,ASSSTGAFYGYT
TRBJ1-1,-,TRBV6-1,ASSTGQGYTEAF
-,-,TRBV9,ASSVRGTNEQY
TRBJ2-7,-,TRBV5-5,ASTKNRVPYEQY
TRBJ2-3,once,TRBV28,ASSLTSGGAGTQY
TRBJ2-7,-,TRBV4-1,ASSSSGRSYEQY
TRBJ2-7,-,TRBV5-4,ASSLAWTSPGPTSLEQY
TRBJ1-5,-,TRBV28,ASSPRTGAGQPQH
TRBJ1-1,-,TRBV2,ASSVDGANTEAF
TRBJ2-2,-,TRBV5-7,ASGFGAGPGTNTGELF
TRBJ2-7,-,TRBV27,ASSITGSYEQY
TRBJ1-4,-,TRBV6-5,ASSYGVLSTNEKLF
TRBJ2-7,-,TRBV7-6,ASSLVGTSGSEQY
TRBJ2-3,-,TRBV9,ASSTRPGSDTQY
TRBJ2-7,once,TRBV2,ASASGSRNEQY
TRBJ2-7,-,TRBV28,ASSLYDHRSYEQY
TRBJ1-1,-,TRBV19,ASSIARGNTEAF
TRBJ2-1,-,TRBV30,ASLFVGGRNEQF
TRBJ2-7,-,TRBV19,ASSIGGTYEQY